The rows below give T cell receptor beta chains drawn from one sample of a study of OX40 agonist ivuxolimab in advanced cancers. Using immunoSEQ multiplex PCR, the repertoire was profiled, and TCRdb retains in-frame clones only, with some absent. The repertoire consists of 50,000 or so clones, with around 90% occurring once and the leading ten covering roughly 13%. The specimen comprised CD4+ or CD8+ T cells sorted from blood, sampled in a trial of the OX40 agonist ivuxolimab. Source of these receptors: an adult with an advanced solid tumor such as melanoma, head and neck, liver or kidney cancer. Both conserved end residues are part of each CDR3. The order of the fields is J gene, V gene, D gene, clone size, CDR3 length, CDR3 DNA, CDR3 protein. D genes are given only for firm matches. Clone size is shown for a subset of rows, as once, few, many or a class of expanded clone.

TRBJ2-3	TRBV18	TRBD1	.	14	TGTGCCAGCTCCCGGGACAGGGGCACAGATACGCAGTATTTT	CASSRDRGTDTQYF
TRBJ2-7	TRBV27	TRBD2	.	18	TGTGCCAGCAGTTTATTTTCCCCCGGACTAGCGGGAACCCACGAGCAGTACTTC	CASSLFSPGLAGTHEQYF
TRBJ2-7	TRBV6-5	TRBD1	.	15	TGTGCCAGCAATTCAAGACAGGGGGCGGTCTACGAGCAGTACTTC	CASNSRQGAVYEQYF
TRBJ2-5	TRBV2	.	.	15	TGTGCCAGCAGTGACCGGGACCCAAGGAAAGAGACCCAGTACTTC	CASSDRDPRKETQYF
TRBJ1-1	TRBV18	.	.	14	TGTGCCAGCTCACCACCCAACGGGAACACTGAAGCTTTCTTT	CASSPPNGNTEAFF
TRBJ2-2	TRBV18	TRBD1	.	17	TGTGCCAGCTCACCCCGTTCTGGGACAGGGAACACCGGGGAGCTGTTTTTT	CASSPRSGTGNTGELFF
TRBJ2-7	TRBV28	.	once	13	TGTGCCAGCAGTTTACTAGACGGCTACGAGCAGTACTTC	CASSLLDGYEQYF
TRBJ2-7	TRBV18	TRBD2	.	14	TGTGCCAGCTCACCGGGGACTAGCACGTACGAGCAGTACTTC	CASSPGTSTYEQYF
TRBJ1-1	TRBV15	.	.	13	TGTGCCACCAGAGACAGGAGAAACACTGAAGCTTTCTTT	CATRDRRNTEAFF
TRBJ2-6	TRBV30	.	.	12	TGTGCCTGGAGTTTTGGGGCCAACGTCCTGACTTTC	CAWSFGANVLTF